Below, one T cell receptor (beta chain) is given with its context. The antigen is not known. Per-sample yields of isolated PBMCs were at least 6 million. CDR1 and CDR2 from the germline V gene are SGHTA and FQGNSA. The CDR3 length is 15 residues. The V gene lost 3 bases and the J gene lost 6 bases, with 16 bases spanning the gap. The second PCR ran roughly 7 to 12 cycles with a sample-barcoded 5' primer and J-beta primers. TCRdb reprocessed the 5' RACE reads with MiXCR, giving one entry per CDR3 protein. The sample has about 1.8 million distinct CDR3 sequences, less than 50% seen once; the top ten hold 2.1%. These data are taken from a study of blood T cells in healthy people across ages. Points from the study as a whole: Higher diversity and more naive CD4+ cells were features of long-lived donors, compared to aged donors. Per-million-T-cell TCR beta diversity fell roughly linearly with age.

The sequenced sample consisted of blood. The receptor was derived from a woman between 35 and 50 years old in good health. This sequence joins TRBV7-2 and TRBJ2-3; tentatively, D is TRBD1 (5 bases). This CDR3 is CASSLSNPNRDTQYF. CDR3 nucleotides: TGTGCCAGCAGCTTGAGTAACCCCAACAGGGATACGCAGTATTTT.